The rows below give T cell receptor beta chains drawn from one sample of a study of OX40 agonist ivuxolimab in advanced cancers. The protocol was immunoSEQ multiplex PCR, while the TCRdb copy is restricted to in-frame clones and leaves out a portion. The sample consists of tens of thousands of clones, around 90% of them appearing once. The input for sequencing was CD4+ or CD8+ T cells sorted from blood, taken in a trial of the OX40 agonist ivuxolimab. Receptors were obtained from an adult with an advanced solid tumor such as melanoma, head and neck, liver or kidney cancer. The CDR3 runs from the conserved cysteine through the conserved F or W. A D gene is named only where the DNA matches it firmly. Rows give clone size only sometimes, using once, few, many, or a class for an expanded clone.

V gene: TRBV5-6
clone size: NA
J gene: TRBJ1-4
D gene: NA
CDR3 protein: CASSLVPQATNEKLFF
CDR3 DNA: TGTGCCAGCAGCTTGGTCCCCCAGGCAACTAATGAAAAACTGTTTTTT

V gene: TRBV7-6
clone size: NA
J gene: TRBJ2-3
D gene: TRBD2
CDR3 protein: CASSSLTSGIPQTAQYF
CDR3 DNA: TGTGCCAGCAGCTCCCTGACTAGCGGGATCCCCCAAACCGCGCAGTATTTT

V gene: TRBV5-6
clone size: NA
J gene: TRBJ2-7
D gene: NA
CDR3 protein: CASSLAGRATYEQYF
CDR3 DNA: TGTGCCAGCAGCTTGGCAGGCAGGGCTACCTACGAGCAGTACTTC

V gene: TRBV27
clone size: NA
J gene: TRBJ1-5
D gene: TRBD1
CDR3 protein: CASSPPTGEGVSYSNQPQHF
CDR3 DNA: TGTGCCAGCAGTCCCCCGACAGGGGAGGGCGTTTCTTATAGCAATCAGCCCCAGCATTTT

V gene: TRBV6-1
clone size: NA
J gene: TRBJ2-1
D gene: NA
CDR3 protein: CASSEGFFGHSSNEQFF
CDR3 DNA: TGTGCCAGCAGTGAAGGGTTTTTCGGGCATTCCTCCAATGAGCAGTTCTTC

V gene: TRBV6-5
clone size: NA
J gene: TRBJ2-5
D gene: TRBD1
CDR3 protein: CASSPIGQVQETQYF
CDR3 DNA: TGTGCCAGCAGTCCCATCGGACAGGTACAAGAGACCCAGTACTTC

V gene: TRBV5-1
clone size: once
J gene: TRBJ2-3
D gene: TRBD1
CDR3 protein: CASSSGQGTDTQYF
CDR3 DNA: TGCGCCAGCAGCTCGGGACAGGGCACAGATACGCAGTATTTT

V gene: TRBV7-9
clone size: NA
J gene: TRBJ2-7
D gene: TRBD1
CDR3 protein: CASSAGQGNEQYF
CDR3 DNA: TGTGCCAGCAGCGCGGGACAGGGTAACGAGCAGTACTTC

V gene: TRBV19
clone size: NA
J gene: TRBJ2-5
D gene: TRBD2
CDR3 protein: CASSRGGYQETQYF
CDR3 DNA: TGTGCCAGTAGTAGGGGGGGGTACCAAGAGACCCAGTACTTC

V gene: TRBV7-3
clone size: NA
J gene: TRBJ2-5
D gene: NA
CDR3 protein: CASSLGIQETQYF
CDR3 DNA: TGTGCCAGCAGCCTCGGAATACAAGAGACCCAGTACTTC

V gene: TRBV6-1
clone size: NA
J gene: TRBJ1-1
D gene: TRBD1
CDR3 protein: CASSQDRADTEAFF
CDR3 DNA: TGTGCCAGCAGTCAGGACAGGGCAGACACTGAAGCTTTCTTT

V gene: TRBV27
clone size: NA
J gene: TRBJ1-2
D gene: TRBD1
CDR3 protein: CASSSQGQPYYGYTF
CDR3 DNA: TGTGCCAGCAGTTCCCAGGGACAGCCTTACTATGGCTACACCTTC

V gene: TRBV5-6
clone size: NA
J gene: TRBJ2-7
D gene: NA
CDR3 protein: CASSLGADRRQYF
CDR3 DNA: TGTGCCAGCAGCTTGGGAGCCGACCGTAGGCAGTACTTC

V gene: TRBV19
clone size: NA
J gene: TRBJ2-7
D gene: NA
CDR3 protein: CASSIEWGTYEQYF
CDR3 DNA: TGTGCCAGTAGTATAGAGTGGGGAACCTACGAGCAGTACTTC

V gene: TRBV11-3
clone size: NA
J gene: TRBJ1-3
D gene: NA
CDR3 protein: CASSLIGGNTIYF
CDR3 DNA: TGTGCCAGCAGCTTAATTGGGGGAAACACCATATATTTT

V gene: TRBV4-1
clone size: NA
J gene: TRBJ2-3
D gene: TRBD1
CDR3 protein: CASSQDDRTGADTQYF
CDR3 DNA: TGCGCCAGCAGCCAAGATGATAGGACAGGGGCAGATACGCAGTATTTT

V gene: TRBV7-3
clone size: NA
J gene: TRBJ2-1
D gene: NA
CDR3 protein: CASTSLVGGEQFF
CDR3 DNA: TGTGCCAGCACCTCACTAGTAGGGGGTGAGCAGTTCTTC

V gene: TRBV5-1
clone size: NA
J gene: TRBJ2-7
D gene: TRBD2
CDR3 protein: CASSWSTSGEAYEQYF
CDR3 DNA: TGCGCCAGCAGCTGGTCCACTAGCGGGGAAGCCTACGAGCAGTACTTC

V gene: TRBV5-1
clone size: NA
J gene: TRBJ2-1
D gene: TRBD1
CDR3 protein: CASSWGTGLYNEQFF
CDR3 DNA: TGCGCCAGCAGCTGGGGGACAGGACTTTACAATGAGCAGTTCTTC

V gene: TRBV7-9
clone size: NA
J gene: TRBJ2-5
D gene: NA
CDR3 protein: CASRPGTQKETQYF
CDR3 DNA: TGTGCCAGCAGACCCGGGACCCAAAAAGAGACCCAGTACTTC